These 26 T cell receptor beta chains came from one sample sequenced in a study of blood T cell repertoires in COVID-19. The protocol was immunoSEQ multiplex PCR, while the TCRdb copy is restricted to in-frame clones and leaves out a portion. There are 650,000 to 800,000 clones in the sample; around 90% occur only once, and about 0.24% lies in the top ten. The sample taken for sequencing was peripheral blood. These receptors were collected from a woman aged 18-35 years with acute or convalescent COVID-19.

J is TRBJ2-1 and V is TRBV10-3; TRBD2 agrees at 9 bases. The CDR3 is made up of 14 amino acids. V dropped 10 bases and J dropped 2; count of bases not matched to a gene: 6. The germline V gene encodes CDR1 ENHRY and CDR2 SYGVKD. The CDR3 reads CATDAGGAYNEQFF. The CDR3 nucleotides are TGTGCCACAGATGCGGGGGGGGCCTACAATGAGCAGTTCTTC.

V usage is TRBV7-8 and J usage is TRBJ2-1; no definite D call. The CDR3 totals 13 residues. V was shortened by 1 base and J by 10 bases, with 11 bases between the two germline ends. CDR1 and CDR2 (germline): SGHVS, FQNEAQ. The chain's CDR3 is CASSLGTTLEQFF. The CDR3 DNA sequence: TGTGCCAGCAGCTTAGGTACGACTCTCGAGCAGTTCTTC.

The chain links TRBV18 to TRBJ1-3; TRBD1 agrees at 7 bases. The germline CDR1 and CDR2 sequences are KGHSH and LQKENI. This CDR3 is built from 14 residues. V shed 2 bases and J 7 bases; nucleotides not matched to a gene: 5. The CDR3 bases are TGTGCCAGCTCACCAGACAGGGTTGGCAACACCATATATTTT. It translates to CASSPDRVGNTIYF.

The chain combines TRBV5-6 with TRBJ2-2; 8 bases are shared with TRBD2. V was pared by 3 bases and J by 5 bases, with 9 bases of the junction left unmatched. The germline gives CDR1 SGHDT, CDR2 YYEEEE. The CDR3 runs 16 residues. Written as DNA, the CDR3 is TGTGCCAGCAGCTCAACTAGCGGTTGGTTGACCGGGGAGCTGTTTTTT. Translation gives CASSSTSGWLTGELFF.

The chain couples TRBV6-6 to TRBJ2-1, with 7 bases matching TRBD2. This CDR3 comprises 14 residues. Germline trimming cut 2 bases from V and 2 bases from J; bases unmatched to any gene: 0. The germline V gene has CDR1 MNHNY and CDR2 SVGAGI (reference sequence). The CDR3 coding sequence is TGTGCCAGCAGTTACCTAGCGGCCTACAATGAGCAGTTCTTC. Protein sequence: CASSYLAAYNEQFF.

The chain is built from TRBV24-1 and TRBJ2-7, with TRBD1 matching 9 bases. Trimming at V came to 9 bases and at J to 0 bases, leaving 2 bases not matched to a gene. The CDR3 length is 13 residues. CDR1 and CDR2 (germline): KGHDR, SFDVKD. In DNA form, the CDR3 reads TGTGCCACCGGGACAGGGAGCTCCTACGAGCAGTACTTC. Residues: CATGTGSSYEQYF.

The genes are TRBV5-1 and TRBJ2-2, with 8 bases matching TRBD1. Unmatched junction bases numbered 12, after V lost 0 bases and J lost 5 bases. There are 18 residues in the CDR3. CDR1 is SGHRS and CDR2 is YFSETQ in the germline V gene. The CDR3 reads CASSLAHMIRGLTGELFF. CDR3 nucleotides: TGCGCCAGCAGCTTGGCCCATATGATCAGGGGGCTTACCGGGGAGCTGTTTTTT.

Points on this clone: The sample carries other DNA sequences with the same CDR3. The chain employs TRBV30 and TRBJ1-1; 9 nucleotides match TRBD1. The CDR3 totals 13 residues. Losses at the gene ends were 2 bases for V and 5 bases for J; bases not matched to a gene: 3. CDR1 is GTSNPN and CDR2 is SVGIG in the germline V gene (reference sequence). The CDR3 nucleotides read TGTGCCTGGAGTAGACAGGGGGGAACTGAAGCTTTCTTT. It encodes CAWSRQGGTEAFF.

About this clone itself: The same CDR3 also results from other DNA sequences found in this sample. The chain carries TRBV6-5 and TRBJ2-7; tentatively, D is TRBD1 (5 bases). The CDR3 spans 13 residues. Germline assignment: CDR1 MNHEY and CDR2 SVGAGI. V was clipped by 5 bases and J by 3 bases, with 11 bases between them. As DNA, the CDR3 is TGTGCCAGCAGTATACGGACAAGCTACGAGCAGTACTTC. It translates to CASSIRTSYEQYF.

The chain has TRBV12-5 and TRBJ1-5, with a weak D call TRBD1 (5 bases). The V end lost 6 bases, the J end lost 3 bases, and 18 bases lay between the germline ends. The CDR3 totals 16 residues. The germline gives CDR1 LGHNT, CDR2 FRNRAP. CDR3 region: CASGGWDQGFNQPQHF. For the CDR3, the DNA is TGTGCTAGTGGGGGTTGGGATCAGGGATTCAATCAGCCCCAGCATTTT.

This clone was recorded only once. V is TRBV19 and J is TRBJ1-5; tentative D call: TRBD1 (6 bases). CDR3 length equals 13 residues. Trimming took off 7 bases at V and 6 bases at J, with 13 bases between the two ends. The germline CDR1 and CDR2 sequences are LNHDA and SQIVND (reference sequence). The CDR3 DNA reads TGTGCCAGTACCACAGGGCTGGGTCAGCCCCAGCATTTT. It is translated as CASTTGLGQPQHF.

Comments on this clone: Other DNA sequences in the same sample also yield this CDR3. The chain recombines TRBV12-3 or TRBV12-4 with TRBJ1-2, with D uncertain. V was pared by 3 bases and J by 3 bases, with 5 bases between. The CDR3 loop spans 12 amino acids. The CDR3 DNA reads TGTGCCAGCAGTTTGAGGGACTATGGCTACACCTTC. This translates into CASSLRDYGYTF.

About this clone: This CDR3 is also generated by other DNA sequences in the sample. CDR3 protein: CASSPQGNYGYTF. CDR3 DNA sequence: TGCGCCAGCAGCCCACAGGGCAACTATGGCTACACCTTC. The V call is TRBV4-3, the J call TRBJ1-2, with D perhaps TRBD1 (6 bases). Germline values: CDR1 LGHNA, CDR2 YSLEER. V was cut by 4 bases and J by 2 bases, with 8 bases left in between. The CDR3 contains 13 residues.

The chain links TRBV27 to TRBJ1-1; D not certain. In germline, CDR1 is MNHEY, CDR2 SMNVEV (reference sequence). Between the trimmed V and J ends, which lost 2 bases and 4 bases, there was a span of 11 bases. The CDR3 extends over 14 amino acids. The CDR3 here is CASSLRAGSTEAFF. The CDR3 coding sequence is TGTGCCAGCAGTTTAAGGGCCGGGAGCACTGAAGCTTTCTTT.

V and J are TRBV5-6 and TRBJ1-6; D might be TRBD1 (6 bases). The CDR3 runs to 16 residues. Trimming left V 4 bases short and J 4 bases short, with 15 bases between. The germline gives CDR1 SGHDT, CDR2 YYEEEE. In DNA form, the CDR3 reads TGTGCCAGCAGCCTCGTTGTCGGACAGTATAATTCACCCCTCCACTTT. This codes for CASSLVVGQYNSPLHF.

The V call is TRBV2, the J call TRBJ2-7; D call uncertain. Trimming left V 7 bases short and J 3 bases short, with 13 bases between. The CDR3 sequence is 13 residues long. Per germline, CDR1 SNHLY and CDR2 FYNNEI. The CDR3 protein is CASTLYPNYEQYF. In DNA, the CDR3 is TGTGCCAGCACGCTTTACCCTAACTACGAGCAGTACTTC.

In this sample, this clone turned up a few times. The genes are TRBV25-1 and TRBJ1-1; D is ambiguous. The CDR3 runs 11 residues. V was cut by 7 bases and J by 5 bases, with 8 bases left in between. The V gene's germline CDR1 is MGHDK and CDR2 SYGVNS. The CDR3 region has the DNA TGTGCCAGCACCCGGGGAACTGAAGCTTTCTTT. Translation: CASTRGTEAFF.

The CDR3 region has the DNA TGTGCCAGCAGTCTACAGGGGATCGATGGCTACACCTTC. It translates to CASSLQGIDGYTF. The chain joins TRBV11-1 to TRBJ1-2, with 7 nucleotides matching TRBD1. The V and J ends lost 6 bases and 6 bases, in that order; junction bases with no gene match: 7. This CDR3 is built from 13 residues. Per germline, CDR1 SGHAT and CDR2 FQDESV (reference sequence).

The V gene is TRBV28, the J gene TRBJ1-1; 7 bases are shared with TRBD1. The CDR3 runs to 15 residues. Trimming cost V 0 bases and J 1 base; bases outside gene matches: 2. Looked up from germline, CDR1 is MDHEN and CDR2 is SYDVKM. In nucleotides, the CDR3 is TGTGCCAGCAGTTTATGGCAGGGGGGGAACACTGAAGCTTTCTTT. It specifies CASSLWQGGNTEAFF.

The J gene is TRBJ2-2, the V gene TRBV13, with a weak D call TRBD2 (5 bases). There are 14 residues in the CDR3. Germline V gene sequence: CDR1 PRHDT, CDR2 FYEKMQ (reference sequence). Trimming left V 2 bases short and J 7 bases short, with 11 bases between. The CDR3 sequence is CASSLSPGIGELFF. CDR3 DNA sequence: TGTGCCAGCAGCTTATCACCCGGGATCGGGGAGCTGTTTTTT.

The CDR3 sequence is CASRETGWIIETQYF. The CDR3, as DNA: TGTGCCAGCAGGGAGACAGGGTGGATTATAGAGACCCAGTACTTC. The chain uses TRBV6-4 and TRBJ2-5; 7 bases are shared with TRBD1. In germline, CDR1 is MRHNA, CDR2 SNTAGT. The J segment lost 4 bases and the V segment lost 6 bases, leaving 11 bases of the junction unmatched. The CDR3 length is 15 residues.

The chain joins TRBV5-6 to TRBJ1-2; TRBD1 agrees at 7 bases. Germline V CDR1 and CDR2: SGHDT, YYEEEE. Trimming at V came to 3 bases and at J to 2 bases, leaving 7 bases not matched to a gene. The CDR3 sequence is 15 residues long. The CDR3 DNA is TGTGCCAGCAGCTCCGACAGGGATACCAACTATGGCTACACCTTC. It translates to CASSSDRDTNYGYTF.

The J gene is TRBJ2-7, the V gene TRBV7-2, with D perhaps TRBD2 (5 bases). Per the germline V gene, CDR1 is SGHTA and CDR2 is FQGNSA. Trimming left V 3 bases short and J 7 bases short, with 22 bases between. This CDR3 is 16 amino acids long. The CDR3 DNA is TGTGCCAGCAGCTTTAGAGGAGGTCCTTCAACGGGAGAGCAGTACTTC. This encodes CASSFRGGPSTGEQYF.

The chain joins TRBV7-9 to TRBJ2-7; D is ambiguous. V lost 2 bases and J lost 9, with 14 bases in between. The germline CDR1 and CDR2 sequences are SEHNR and FQNEAQ (reference sequence). This CDR3 has 13 residues. The CDR3 nucleotides are TGTGCCAGCAGCTTATGGCAAACCGGGTGGCAGTACTTC. Translated, it gives CASSLWQTGWQYF.

This chain links TRBV9 with TRBJ2-1; 12 nucleotides line up with TRBD2. The CDR3 runs 14 residues. In germline, CDR1 is SGDLS, CDR2 YYNGEE. V lost 4 bases to trimming and J lost 9 bases; unmatched junction nucleotides: 5. The CDR3 region is CASSPQTSGGEQFF. In DNA form, the CDR3 reads TGTGCCAGCAGCCCCCAGACTAGCGGGGGTGAGCAGTTCTTC.

The chain links TRBV5-1 to TRBJ2-1, with 7 bases lining up with TRBD1. The CDR3 is 15 residues long. Per the germline V gene, CDR1 is SGHRS and CDR2 is YFSETQ. The junction had 6 bases not matched to a gene; V was cut back by 3 bases and J by 3 bases. CDR3 loop: CASSWDSPVYNEQFF. The DNA of the CDR3 is TGCGCCAGCAGCTGGGACAGTCCTGTCTACAATGAGCAGTTCTTC. Looking up the rest from reference TRBV5-1 and TRBJ2-1 gives the full variable domain: KAGVTQTPRYLIKTRGQQVTLSCSPISGHRSVSWYQQTPGQGLQFLFEYFSETQRNKGNFPGRFSGRQFSNSRSEMNVSTLELGDSALYLCASSWDSPVYNEQFFGPGTRLTVL.